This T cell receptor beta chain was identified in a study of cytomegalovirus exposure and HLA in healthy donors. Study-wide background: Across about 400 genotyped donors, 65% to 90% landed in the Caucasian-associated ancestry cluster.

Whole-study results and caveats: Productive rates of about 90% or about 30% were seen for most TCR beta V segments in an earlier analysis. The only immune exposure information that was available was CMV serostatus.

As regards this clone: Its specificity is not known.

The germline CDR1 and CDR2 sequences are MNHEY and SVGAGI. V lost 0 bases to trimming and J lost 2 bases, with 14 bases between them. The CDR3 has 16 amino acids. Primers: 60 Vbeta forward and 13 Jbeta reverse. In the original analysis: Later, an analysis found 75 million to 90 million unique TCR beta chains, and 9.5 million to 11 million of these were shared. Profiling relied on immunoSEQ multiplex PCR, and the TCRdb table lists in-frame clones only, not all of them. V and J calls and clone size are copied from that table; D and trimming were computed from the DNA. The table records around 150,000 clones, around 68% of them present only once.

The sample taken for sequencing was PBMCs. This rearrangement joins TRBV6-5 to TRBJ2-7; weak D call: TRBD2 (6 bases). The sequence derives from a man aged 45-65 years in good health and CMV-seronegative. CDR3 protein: CASSYSWTTGAYEQYF. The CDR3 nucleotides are TGTGCCAGCAGTTACTCGTGGACAACGGGGGCCTACGAGCAGTACTTC.